Below, 8 T cell receptor beta chains from the same sample are listed, as sequenced in a study of Graves' ophthalmopathy and Graves' hyperthyroidism. Transcripts of RNA were the source for amplifying TCR beta CDR3 regions. The first-round RT-PCR employed HTBI primers together with the Qiagen OneStep RT-PCR kit. A multiplex PCR was then performed as the second round. TCRdb fed the multiplex PCR reads into MiXCR, producing one record per CDR3 protein. The sample includes 900,000 to 1,200,000 distinct CDR3 sequences, roughly two fifths seen only once; the top ten take 8.5% to 14%. The sample was peripheral blood or thyroid tissue (not recorded which). The receptors shown here come from an adult man with Graves' hyperthyroidism.

The rearrangement links TRBV11-2 to TRBJ2-7, with 8 bases that match TRBD2. Trimming at V came to 6 bases and at J to 3 bases, leaving 13 bases not matched to a gene. CDR1 is SGHAT, CDR2 FQNNGV, per germline. The CDR3 runs to 16 residues. CDR3 loop: CASRRSGGGFLYEQYF. In DNA, the CDR3 is TGTGCCAGCAGAAGAAGCGGGGGAGGGTTCCTCTACGAGCAGTACTTC.

Concerning this clonotype itself: The limits of the CDR3 on the DNA are not certain, so only TCRdb's listed CDR3 is given. V and J are TRBV10-3 and TRBJ1-3. Germline values: CDR1 ENHRY, CDR2 SYGVKD. The CDR3 has 18 residues if both end residues are counted. The CDR3 loop reads CAISARQTEAFFGNTIYF.

The chain employs TRBV9 and TRBJ2-5; D perhaps matches TRBD1 (7 bases). The CDR3 consists of 16 residues. Germline V gene lookup returns CDR1 SGDLS and CDR2 YYNGEE. The germline V and J ends were trimmed by 0 bases and 4 bases, with 16 bases remaining between them. In DNA form, the CDR3 reads TGTGCCAGCAGCGTAGGTGGGCAGGGGGGTCGAGAGACCCAGTACTTC. Encoded protein: CASSVGGQGGRETQYF.

The V and J genes are TRBV2 and TRBJ2-7; D uncertain. V was clipped by 4 bases and J by 0 bases, with 10 bases between them. Germline lookup yields CDR1 SNHLY and CDR2 FYNNEI. The CDR3 has 14 residues. The chain's CDR3 is CASSVRPSSYEQYF. The CDR3 region has the DNA TGTGCCAGCAGTGTACGGCCCTCCTCCTACGAGCAGTACTTC.

There are many counts of this clonotype. The chain has TRBV24-1 and TRBJ2-5; no reliable D call. Per the germline V gene, CDR1 is KGHDR and CDR2 is SFDVKD. Deletions cut 0 bases from V and 7 bases from J, with 14 bases between. CDR3 length equals 15 residues. This CDR3 is CATSDLTIFGGTQYF. The DNA for the CDR3 is TGTGCCACCAGTGATTTGACCATCTTCGGTGGGACCCAGTACTTC.

V usage is TRBV7-6 and J usage is TRBJ2-7, with D possibly being TRBD1 (6 bases). Germline V gives CDR1 SGHVS, CDR2 FNYEAQ. CDR3 length: 17 amino acids. V was clipped by 5 bases and J by 2 bases, with 22 bases between them. CDR3 sequence: CASSKTAADRLTYEQYF. DNA for the CDR3: TGTGCCAGCAGCAAAACTGCAGCGGACAGACTAACCTACGAGCAGTACTTC. Complete variable domain (other parts from reference TRBV7-6 and TRBJ2-7): GAGVSQSPRYKVTKRGQDVALRCDPISGHVSLYWYRQALGQGPEFLTYFNYEAQQDKSGLPNDRFSAERPEGSISTLTIQRTEQRDSAMYRCASSKTAADRLTYEQYFGPGTRLTVT.

The chain links TRBV10-3 to TRBJ2-5; 7 nucleotides line up with TRBD1. This CDR3 has 14 amino acids. V lost 5 bases and J lost 6; bases outside the gene matches: 9. The germline V gene has CDR1 ENHRY and CDR2 SYGVKD. The CDR3 reads CAISPTGIQQTQYF. The CDR3, as DNA: TGTGCCATCAGTCCGACAGGGATTCAACAGACCCAGTACTTC.

As for this clonotype: This could be a read error, since a much larger clone is one nucleotide away. The V and J genes are TRBV9 and TRBJ2-6; tentatively, D is TRBD1 (6 bases). The last part of the DNA fits TRBJ2-7 better; the J call may be wrong. CDR1 is SGDLS and CDR2 is YYNGEE in the germline V gene. This CDR3 has 13 amino acids. CDR3 loop: CASGEDSTYEQYF. The CDR3 DNA reads as TGTGCCAGCGGCGAGGACAGTACCTACGAGCAGTACTTC.